The source of this T cell receptor (beta chain) is a study of blood T cell repertoires in COVID-19. Study at large: The analysed material was cDNA or gDNA that came from T cells, B-cell-depleted T cells, or PBMCs.

In germline, CDR1 is SGHVS, CDR2 FQNEAQ. The V gene lost 5 bases and the J gene lost 1 base, with 14 bases spanning the gap. CDR3 length: 16 amino acids. Sequencing was performed with immunoSEQ multiplex PCR; in TCRdb, only in-frame clones are kept and a portion is missing. The sample contains about 130,000 clones, approximately 82% of which appear only once. The chain uses TRBV7-8 and TRBJ2-2, with D maybe TRBD2 (6 bases). The sequenced sample was peripheral blood. The sequence came from a man aged 55-75 years who had recovered from COVID-19. The CDR3 DNA is TGTGCCAGCAGCCCCCGAGGTAGCGGGAACACCGGGGAGCTGTTTTTT. This translates into CASSPRGSGNTGELFF. The full variable domain, in which reference TRBV7-8 and TRBJ2-2 provide the parts outside the CDR3, is GAGVSQSPRYKVAKRGQDVALRCDPISGHVSLFWYQQALGQGPEFLTYFQNEAQLDKSGLPSDRFFAERPEGSVSTLKIQRTQQEDSAVYLCASSPRGSGNTGELFFGEGSRLTVL.